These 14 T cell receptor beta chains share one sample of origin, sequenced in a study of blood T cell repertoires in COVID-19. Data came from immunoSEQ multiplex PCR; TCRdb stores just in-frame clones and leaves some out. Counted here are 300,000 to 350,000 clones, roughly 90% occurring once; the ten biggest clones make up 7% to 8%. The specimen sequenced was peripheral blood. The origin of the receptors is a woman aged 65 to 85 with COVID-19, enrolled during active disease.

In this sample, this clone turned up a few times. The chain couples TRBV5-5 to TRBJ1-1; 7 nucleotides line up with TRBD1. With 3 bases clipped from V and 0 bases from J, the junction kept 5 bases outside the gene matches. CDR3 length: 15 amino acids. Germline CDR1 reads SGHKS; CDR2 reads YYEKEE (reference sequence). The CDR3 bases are TGTGCCAGCAGCTCGGGGACAGTGATGAACACTGAAGCTTTCTTT. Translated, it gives CASSSGTVMNTEAFF.

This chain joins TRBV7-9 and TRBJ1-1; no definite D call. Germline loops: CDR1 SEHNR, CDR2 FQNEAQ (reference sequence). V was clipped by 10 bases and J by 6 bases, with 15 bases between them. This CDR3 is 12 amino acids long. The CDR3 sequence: CATTNRGSEAFF. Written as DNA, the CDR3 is TGTGCCACTACGAACCGGGGTTCTGAAGCTTTCTTT.

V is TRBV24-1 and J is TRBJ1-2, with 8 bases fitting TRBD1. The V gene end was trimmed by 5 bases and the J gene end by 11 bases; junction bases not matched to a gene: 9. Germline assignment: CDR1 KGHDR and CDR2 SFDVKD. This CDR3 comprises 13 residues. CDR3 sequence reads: CATSGTGTRIYTF. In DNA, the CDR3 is TGTGCCACCAGTGGGACAGGGACTCGAATATACACCTTC.

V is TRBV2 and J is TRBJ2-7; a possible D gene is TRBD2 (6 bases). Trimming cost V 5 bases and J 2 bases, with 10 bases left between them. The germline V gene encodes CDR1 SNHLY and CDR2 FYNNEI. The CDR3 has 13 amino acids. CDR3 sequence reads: CASSPPGAYEQYF. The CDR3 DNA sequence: TGTGCCAGCAGTCCCCCGGGGGCCTACGAGCAGTACTTC.

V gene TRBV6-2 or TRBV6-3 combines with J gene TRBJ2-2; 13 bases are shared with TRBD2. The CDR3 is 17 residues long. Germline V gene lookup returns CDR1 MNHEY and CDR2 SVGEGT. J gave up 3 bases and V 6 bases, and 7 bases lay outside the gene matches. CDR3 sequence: CASSLTSGGADTGELFF. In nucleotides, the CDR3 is TGTGCCAGCAGCCTAACTAGCGGGGGGGCCGACACCGGGGAGCTGTTTTTT.

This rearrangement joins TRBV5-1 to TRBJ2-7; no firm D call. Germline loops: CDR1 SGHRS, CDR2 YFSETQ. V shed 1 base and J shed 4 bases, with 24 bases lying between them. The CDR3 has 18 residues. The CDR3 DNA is TGCGCCAGCAGCTTGTATCTGAACTTTCCATCTATTTCTTACGAGCAGTACTTC. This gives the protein CASSLYLNFPSISYEQYF.

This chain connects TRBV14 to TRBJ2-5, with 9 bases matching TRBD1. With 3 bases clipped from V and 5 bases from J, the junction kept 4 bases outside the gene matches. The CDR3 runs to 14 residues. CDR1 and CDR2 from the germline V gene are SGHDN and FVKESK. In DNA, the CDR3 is TGTGCCAGCAGCCAGAACAGGGGGCGGGAGACCCAGTACTTC. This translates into CASSQNRGRETQYF.

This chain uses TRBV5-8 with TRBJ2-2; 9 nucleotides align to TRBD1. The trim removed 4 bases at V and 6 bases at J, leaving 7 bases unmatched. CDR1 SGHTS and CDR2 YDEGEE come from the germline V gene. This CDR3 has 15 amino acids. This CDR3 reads CASSAGQGIPGELFF. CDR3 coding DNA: TGTGCCAGCAGCGCCGGACAGGGGATCCCCGGGGAGCTGTTTTTT.

The CDR3 region has the DNA TGTGCCTGGAGTAGTGGGTACAGGGGAGACCAAGAGACCCAGTACTTC. Protein sequence: CAWSSGYRGDQETQYF. The J gene is TRBJ2-5, the V gene TRBV30; TRBD1 aligns across 7 bases. The germline CDR1 and CDR2 sequences are GTSNPN and SVGIG (reference sequence). J was trimmed by 0 bases and V by 2 bases; bases with no gene match: 9. The CDR3 extends over 16 amino acids.

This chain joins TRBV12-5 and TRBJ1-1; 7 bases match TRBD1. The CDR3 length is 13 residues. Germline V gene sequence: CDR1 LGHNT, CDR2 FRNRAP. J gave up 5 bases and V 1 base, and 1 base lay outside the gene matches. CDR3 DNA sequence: TGTGCTAGTGGTTTGGAACAGGGGACTGAAGCTTTCTTT. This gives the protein CASGLEQGTEAFF.

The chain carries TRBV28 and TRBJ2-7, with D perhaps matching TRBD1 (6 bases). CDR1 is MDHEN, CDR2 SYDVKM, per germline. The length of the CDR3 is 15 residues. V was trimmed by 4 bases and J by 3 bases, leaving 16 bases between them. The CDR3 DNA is TGTGCCAGCAGTTCCGGCCGGACAGCGGTCTACGAGCAGTACTTC. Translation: CASSSGRTAVYEQYF.

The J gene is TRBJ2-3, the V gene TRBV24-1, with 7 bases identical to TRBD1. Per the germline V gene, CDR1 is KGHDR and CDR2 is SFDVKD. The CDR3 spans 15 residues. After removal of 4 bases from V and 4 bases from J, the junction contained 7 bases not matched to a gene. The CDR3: CATSDPRTGSDTQYF. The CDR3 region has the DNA TGTGCCACCAGTGACCCGCGGACAGGATCAGATACGCAGTATTTT.

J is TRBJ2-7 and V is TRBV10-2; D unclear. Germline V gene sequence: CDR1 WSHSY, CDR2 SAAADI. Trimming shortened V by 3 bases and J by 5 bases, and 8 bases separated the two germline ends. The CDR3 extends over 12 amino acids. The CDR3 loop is CASSDGPNEQYF. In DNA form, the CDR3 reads TGCGCCAGCAGTGATGGGCCGAACGAGCAGTACTTC.

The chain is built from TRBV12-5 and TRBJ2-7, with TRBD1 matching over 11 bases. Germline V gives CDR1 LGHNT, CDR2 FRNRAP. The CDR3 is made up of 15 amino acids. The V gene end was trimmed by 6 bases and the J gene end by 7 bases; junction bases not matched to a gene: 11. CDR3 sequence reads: CASGPHGTGGREQYF. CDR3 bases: TGTGCTAGTGGCCCTCACGGGACAGGGGGGAGGGAGCAGTACTTC.